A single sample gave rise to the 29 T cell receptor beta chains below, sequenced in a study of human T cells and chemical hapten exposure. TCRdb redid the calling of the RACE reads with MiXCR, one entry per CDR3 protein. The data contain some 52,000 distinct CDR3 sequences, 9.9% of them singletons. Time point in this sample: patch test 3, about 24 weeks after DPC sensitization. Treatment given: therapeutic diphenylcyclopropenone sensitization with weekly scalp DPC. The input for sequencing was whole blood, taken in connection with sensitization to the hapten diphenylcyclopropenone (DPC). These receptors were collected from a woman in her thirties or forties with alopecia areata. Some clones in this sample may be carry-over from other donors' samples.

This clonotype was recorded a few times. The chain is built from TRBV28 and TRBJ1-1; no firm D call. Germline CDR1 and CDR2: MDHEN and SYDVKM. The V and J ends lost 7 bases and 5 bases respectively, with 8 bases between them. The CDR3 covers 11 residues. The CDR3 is CASILGTEAFF. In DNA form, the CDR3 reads TGTGCCAGCATCCTAGGGACTGAAGCTTTCTTT.

CDR3 sequence reads: CAWSVRRTNEKLFF. CDR3 bases: TGTGCCTGGAGTGTCCGGAGGACTAATGAAAAACTGTTTTTT. The chain is built from TRBV30 and TRBJ1-4; unclear D gene. The germline V and J ends were trimmed by 0 bases and 2 bases, with 7 bases remaining between them. The CDR3 has 14 residues. CDR1 and CDR2 from the germline V gene are GTSNPN and SVGIG (reference sequence).

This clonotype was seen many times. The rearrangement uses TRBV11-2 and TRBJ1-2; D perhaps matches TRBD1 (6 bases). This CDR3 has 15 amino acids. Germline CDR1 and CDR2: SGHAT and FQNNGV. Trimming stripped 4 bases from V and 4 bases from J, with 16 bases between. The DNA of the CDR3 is TGTGCCAGCAGCTCATATTCGGGGGCCAGCTATGGCTACACCTTC. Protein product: CASSSYSGASYGYTF. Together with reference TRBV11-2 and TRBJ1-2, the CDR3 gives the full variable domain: EAGVAQSPRYKIIEKRQSVAFWCNPISGHATLYWYQQILGQGPKLLIQFQNNGVVDDSQLPKDRFSAERLKGVDSTLKIQPAKLEDSAVYLCASSSYSGASYGYTFGSGTRLTVV.

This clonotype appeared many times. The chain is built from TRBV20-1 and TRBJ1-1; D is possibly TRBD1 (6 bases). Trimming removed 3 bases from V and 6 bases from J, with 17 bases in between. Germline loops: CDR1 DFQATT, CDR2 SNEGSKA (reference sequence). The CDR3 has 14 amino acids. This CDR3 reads CSASPTTGRAEAFF. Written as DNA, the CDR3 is TGCAGTGCTAGCCCTACCACAGGGCGGGCTGAAGCTTTCTTT.

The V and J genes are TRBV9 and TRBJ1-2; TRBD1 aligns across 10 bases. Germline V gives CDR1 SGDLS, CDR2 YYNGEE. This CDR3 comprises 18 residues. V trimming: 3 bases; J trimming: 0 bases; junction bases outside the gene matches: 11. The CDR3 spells CASSGFRDRGATNYGYTF. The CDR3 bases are TGTGCCAGCAGCGGATTCCGGGACAGGGGCGCTACTAACTATGGCTACACCTTC.

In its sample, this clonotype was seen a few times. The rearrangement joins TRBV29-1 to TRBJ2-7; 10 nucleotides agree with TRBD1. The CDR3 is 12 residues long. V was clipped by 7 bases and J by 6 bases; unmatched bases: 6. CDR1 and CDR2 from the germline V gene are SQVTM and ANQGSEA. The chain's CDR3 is CSAGTGVFEQYF. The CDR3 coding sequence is TGCAGCGCCGGGACAGGGGTGTTCGAGCAGTACTTC.

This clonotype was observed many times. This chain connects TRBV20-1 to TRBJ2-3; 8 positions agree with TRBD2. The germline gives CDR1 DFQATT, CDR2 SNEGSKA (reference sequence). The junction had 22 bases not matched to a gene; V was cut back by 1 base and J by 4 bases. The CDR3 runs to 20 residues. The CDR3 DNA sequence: TGCAGTGCTAGAGTTGTGTGGCCGTCGTACAGCGGGGGCCGCCCAGATACGCAGTATTTT. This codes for CSARVVWPSYSGGRPDTQYF.

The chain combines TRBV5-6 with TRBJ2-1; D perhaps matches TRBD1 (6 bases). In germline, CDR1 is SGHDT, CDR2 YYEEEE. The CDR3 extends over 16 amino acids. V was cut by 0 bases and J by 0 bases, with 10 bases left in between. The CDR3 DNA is TGTGCCAGCAGCTTGGGATGGGACACCTCCTACAATGAGCAGTTCTTC. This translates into CASSLGWDTSYNEQFF.

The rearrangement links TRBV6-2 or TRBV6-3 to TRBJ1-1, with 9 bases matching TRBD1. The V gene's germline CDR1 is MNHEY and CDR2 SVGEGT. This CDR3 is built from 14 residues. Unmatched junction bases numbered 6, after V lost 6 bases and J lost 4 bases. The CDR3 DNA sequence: TGTGCCAGCAGCCGGACAGGGGAGGGCACTGAAGCTTTCTTT. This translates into CASSRTGEGTEAFF.

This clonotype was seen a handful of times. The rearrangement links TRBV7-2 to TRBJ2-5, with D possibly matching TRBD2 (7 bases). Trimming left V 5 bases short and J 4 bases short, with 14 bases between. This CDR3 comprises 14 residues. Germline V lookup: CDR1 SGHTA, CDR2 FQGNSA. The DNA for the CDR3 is TGTGCCAGCAGCGCGGGGGCCCGGCTAGAGACCCAGTACTTC. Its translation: CASSAGARLETQYF.

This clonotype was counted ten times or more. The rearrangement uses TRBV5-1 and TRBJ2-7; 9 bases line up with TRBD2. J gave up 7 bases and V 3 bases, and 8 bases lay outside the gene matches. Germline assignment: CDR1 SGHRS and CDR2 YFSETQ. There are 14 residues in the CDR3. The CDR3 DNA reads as TGCGCCAGCAGCTCATTAGCGGGGGATGGGGAGCAGTACTTC. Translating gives CASSSLAGDGEQYF.

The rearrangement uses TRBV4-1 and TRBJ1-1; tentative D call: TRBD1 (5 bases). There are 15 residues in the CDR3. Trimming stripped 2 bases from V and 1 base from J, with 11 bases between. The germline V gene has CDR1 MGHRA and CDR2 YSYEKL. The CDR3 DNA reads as TGCGCCAGCAGCCAATCGGGACCGCAGAACACTGAAGCTTTCTTT. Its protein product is CASSQSGPQNTEAFF.

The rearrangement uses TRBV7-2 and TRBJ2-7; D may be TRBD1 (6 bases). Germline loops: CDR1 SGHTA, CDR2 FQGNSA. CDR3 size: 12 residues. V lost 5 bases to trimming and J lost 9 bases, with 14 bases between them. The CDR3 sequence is CASSTDRSGQYF. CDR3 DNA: TGTGCCAGCAGCACAGACAGGAGCGGGCAGTACTTC.

This chain's CDR3 is CASSLARQYGYTF. DNA of the CDR3: TGTGCCAGCAGCTTAGCCCGACAGTATGGCTACACCTTC. The V gene is TRBV7-9, the J gene TRBJ1-2, with D possibly TRBD1 on 5 matching bases. Germline V gene lookup returns CDR1 SEHNR and CDR2 FQNEAQ (reference sequence). Trimming took 0 bases from V and 5 from J, leaving 7 bases between them. There are 13 residues in the CDR3.

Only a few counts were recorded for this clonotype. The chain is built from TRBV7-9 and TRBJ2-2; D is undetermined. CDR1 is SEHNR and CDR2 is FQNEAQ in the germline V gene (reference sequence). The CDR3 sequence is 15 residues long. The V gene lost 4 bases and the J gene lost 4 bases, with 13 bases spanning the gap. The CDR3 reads CASSSARMVTGELFF. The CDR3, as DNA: TGTGCCAGCAGCTCAGCCCGAATGGTCACCGGGGAGCTGTTTTTT. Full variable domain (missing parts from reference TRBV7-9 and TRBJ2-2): DTGVSQNPRHKITKRGQNVTFRCDPISEHNRLYWYRQTLGQGPEFLTYFQNEAQLEKSRLLSDRFSAERPKGSFSTLEIQRTEQGDSAMYLCASSSARMVTGELFFGEGSRLTVL.

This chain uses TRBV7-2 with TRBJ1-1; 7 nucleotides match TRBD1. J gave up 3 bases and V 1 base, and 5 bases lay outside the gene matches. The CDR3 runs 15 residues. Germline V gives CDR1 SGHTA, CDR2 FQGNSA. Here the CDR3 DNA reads TGTGCCAGCAGCTTAGGGGGACAGTTGGACACTGAAGCTTTCTTT. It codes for CASSLGGQLDTEAFF.

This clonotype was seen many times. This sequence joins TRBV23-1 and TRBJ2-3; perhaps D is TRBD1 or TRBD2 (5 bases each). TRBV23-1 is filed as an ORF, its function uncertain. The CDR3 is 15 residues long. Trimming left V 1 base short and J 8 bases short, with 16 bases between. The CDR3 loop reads CASSQWDPEKATQYF. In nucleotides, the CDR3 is TGCGCCAGCAGTCAATGGGACCCCGAAAAGGCTACGCAGTATTTT.

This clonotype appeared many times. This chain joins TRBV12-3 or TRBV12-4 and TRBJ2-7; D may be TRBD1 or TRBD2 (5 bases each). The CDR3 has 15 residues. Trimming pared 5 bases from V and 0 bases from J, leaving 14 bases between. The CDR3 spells CASSNSFGGSYEQYF. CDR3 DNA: TGTGCCAGCAGTAACTCCTTTGGGGGCTCCTACGAGCAGTACTTC.

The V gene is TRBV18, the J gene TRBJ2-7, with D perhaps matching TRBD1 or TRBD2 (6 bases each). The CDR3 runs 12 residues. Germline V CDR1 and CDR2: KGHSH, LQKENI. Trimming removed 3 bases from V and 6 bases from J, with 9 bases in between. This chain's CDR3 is CASSPSGAEQYF. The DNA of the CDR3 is TGTGCCAGCTCACCGTCGGGGGCCGAGCAGTACTTC.

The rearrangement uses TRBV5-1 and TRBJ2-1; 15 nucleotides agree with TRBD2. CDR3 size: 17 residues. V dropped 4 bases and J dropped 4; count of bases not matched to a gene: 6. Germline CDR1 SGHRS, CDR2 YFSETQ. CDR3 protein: CASSPGLAGGRYNEQFF. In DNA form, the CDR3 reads TGCGCCAGCAGCCCGGGACTAGCGGGGGGTCGATACAATGAGCAGTTCTTC.

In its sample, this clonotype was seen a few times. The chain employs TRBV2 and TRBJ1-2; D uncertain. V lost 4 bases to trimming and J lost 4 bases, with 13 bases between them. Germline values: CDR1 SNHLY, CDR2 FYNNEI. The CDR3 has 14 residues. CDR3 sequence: CASSGAGPVYGYTF. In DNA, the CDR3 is TGTGCCAGCAGTGGAGCAGGCCCAGTCTATGGCTACACCTTC. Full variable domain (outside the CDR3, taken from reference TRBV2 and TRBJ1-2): EPEVTQTPSHQVTQMGQEVILRCVPISNHLYFYWYRQILGQKVEFLVSFYNNEISEKSEIFDDQFSVERPDGSNFTLKIRSTKLEDSAMYFCASSGAGPVYGYTFGSGTRLTVV.

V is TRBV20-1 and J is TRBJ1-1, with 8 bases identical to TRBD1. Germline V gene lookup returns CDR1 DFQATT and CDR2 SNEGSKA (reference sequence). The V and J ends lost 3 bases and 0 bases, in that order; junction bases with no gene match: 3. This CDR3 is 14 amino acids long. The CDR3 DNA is TGCAGTGCTAGGGACAGGGTGATGAACACTGAAGCTTTCTTT. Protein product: CSARDRVMNTEAFF.

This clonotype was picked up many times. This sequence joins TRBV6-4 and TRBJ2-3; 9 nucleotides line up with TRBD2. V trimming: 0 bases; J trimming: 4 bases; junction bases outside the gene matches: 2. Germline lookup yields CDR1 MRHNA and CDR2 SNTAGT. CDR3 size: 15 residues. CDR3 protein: CASSDSAGGPDTQYF. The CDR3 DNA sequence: TGTGCCAGCAGTGACTCGGCGGGGGGGCCAGATACGCAGTATTTT.

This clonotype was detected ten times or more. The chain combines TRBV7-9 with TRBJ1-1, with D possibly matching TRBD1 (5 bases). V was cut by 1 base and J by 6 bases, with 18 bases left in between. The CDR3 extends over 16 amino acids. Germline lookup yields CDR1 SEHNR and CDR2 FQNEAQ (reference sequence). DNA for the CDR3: TGTGCCAGCAGCTTAGGGGGCTTAAGGGGAGACCCTGAAGCTTTCTTT. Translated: CASSLGGLRGDPEAFF.

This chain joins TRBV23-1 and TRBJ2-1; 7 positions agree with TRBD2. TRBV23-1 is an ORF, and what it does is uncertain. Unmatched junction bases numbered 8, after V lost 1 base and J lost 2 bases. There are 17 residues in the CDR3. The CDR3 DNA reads TGCGCCAGCAGTCAATTCCCTCGGGGGGATCCCTACAATGAGCAGTTCTTC. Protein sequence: CASSQFPRGDPYNEQFF.

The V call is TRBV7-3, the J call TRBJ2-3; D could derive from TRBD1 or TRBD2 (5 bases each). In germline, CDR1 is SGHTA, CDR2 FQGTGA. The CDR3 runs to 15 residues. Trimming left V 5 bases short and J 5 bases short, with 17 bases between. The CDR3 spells CASSVIQGTIDTQYF. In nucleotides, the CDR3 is TGTGCCAGCAGCGTAATACAAGGGACGATAGATACGCAGTATTTT.

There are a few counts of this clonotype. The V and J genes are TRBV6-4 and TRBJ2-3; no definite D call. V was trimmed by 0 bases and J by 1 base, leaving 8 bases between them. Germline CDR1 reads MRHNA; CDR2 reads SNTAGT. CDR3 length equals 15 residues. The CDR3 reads CASSDSAGRTDTQYF. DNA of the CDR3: TGTGCCAGCAGTGACTCTGCAGGTCGCACAGATACGCAGTATTTT.

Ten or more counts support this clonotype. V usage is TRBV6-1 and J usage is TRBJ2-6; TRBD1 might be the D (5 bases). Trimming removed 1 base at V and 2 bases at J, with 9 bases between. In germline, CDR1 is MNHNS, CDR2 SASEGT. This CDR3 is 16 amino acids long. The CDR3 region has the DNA TGTGCCAGCAGTGAAGGTTCAGGGACTGGGGCCAACGTCCTGACTTTC. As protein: CASSEGSGTGANVLTF.

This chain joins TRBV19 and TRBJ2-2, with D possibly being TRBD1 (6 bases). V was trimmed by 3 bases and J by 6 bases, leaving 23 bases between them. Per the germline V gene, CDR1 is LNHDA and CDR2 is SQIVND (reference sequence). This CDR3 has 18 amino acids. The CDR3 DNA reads TGTGCCAGTAGTATCCTCCGGTCGGCAGGGGCCCCCGCCGGGGAGCTGTTTTTT. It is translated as CASSILRSAGAPAGELFF.